The next 32 T cell receptor beta chains were all read from a single sample in a study of beta chain features in type 1 diabetes. Study outcomes and limitations: Moderately but significantly shorter TCRB CDR3s were found in Type 1 diabetes patients in all four CD4+ subsets.

These receptors are not linked to any known antigen. Since all of the isolated RNA was reverse transcribed, expressed TCRB transcripts were what got sequenced. Sequencing used immunoSEQ multiplex PCR; TCRdb keeps in-frame clones, though not all of them. Of around 150,000 clones in the sample, almost 65% were seen once. What was sequenced was naive CD4+ T cells from blood. These TCRs come from a man aged 30 to 45 with type 1 diabetes.

This clone was seen more than once but under ten times. The chain is built from TRBV10-2 and TRBJ2-3; D is undetermined. The germline CDR1 and CDR2 sequences are WSHSY and SAAADI. This CDR3 region has 15 residues. V was cut by 7 bases and J by 5 bases, with 19 bases left in between. CDR3: CASKDPTWVGDTQYF. The CDR3 nucleotides are TGCGCCAGCAAAGATCCCACTTGGGTCGGAGATACGCAGTATTTT.

This clone has a single count. The V gene is TRBV4-3, the J gene TRBJ1-4; D is undetermined. Trimming cost V 2 bases and J 5 bases, with 15 bases left between them. The CDR3 sequence is 16 residues long. Germline V CDR1 and CDR2: LGHNA, YSLEER. The CDR3 DNA reads as TGCGCCAGCAGCCAATACTCGGCACAGCCGAATGAAAAACTGTTTTTT. Protein: CASSQYSAQPNEKLFF.

The gene calls are TRBV4-3 and TRBJ1-4, with D perhaps matching TRBD1 (5 bases). V lost 0 bases and J 7 bases, leaving 9 bases between the germline ends. The CDR3 spans 14 residues. The germline gives CDR1 LGHNA, CDR2 YSLEER. CDR3 nucleotide sequence: TGCGCCAGCAGCCAAGAAGGGAGGGGTGAAAAACTGTTTTTT. Translating gives CASSQEGRGEKLFF.

This clone is a singleton in its sample. J is TRBJ2-1 and V is TRBV28, with TRBD1 identical over 9 bases. V lost 5 bases to trimming and J lost 7 bases; unmatched junction nucleotides: 9. CDR1 is MDHEN, CDR2 SYDVKM, per germline. CDR3 length equals 15 residues. CDR3 bases: TGTGCCAGCAGTCTTAACAGGGGGCAATGGAATGAGCAGTTCTTC. Encoded protein: CASSLNRGQWNEQFF.

The chain links TRBV7-9 to TRBJ2-3; 7 bases line up with TRBD1. Germline trimming cut 6 bases from V and 2 bases from J; bases unmatched to any gene: 8. CDR1 and CDR2 (germline): SEHNR, FQNEAQ (reference sequence). The CDR3 loop spans 15 amino acids. CDR3 loop: CASRRRQGITDTQYF. The CDR3 DNA is TGTGCCAGCAGACGAAGACAGGGTATCACAGATACGCAGTATTTT.

The table lists this clone with a few counts. The chain combines TRBV7-9 with TRBJ2-3; no definite D call. The germline V gene has CDR1 SEHNR and CDR2 FQNEAQ (reference sequence). The ends were cut back, 1 base at V and 1 base at J, with 3 bases in the middle. This CDR3 has 13 amino acids. The CDR3 coding sequence is TGTGCCAGCAGCTTAGATGGCACAGATACGCAGTATTTT. This sequence encodes CASSLDGTDTQYF.

This chain joins TRBV2 and TRBJ2-1; D ambiguous. V was shortened by 1 base and J by 7 bases, with 8 bases between the two germline ends. The CDR3 loop spans 13 amino acids. From germline, CDR1 is SNHLY and CDR2 FYNNEI. The CDR3 loop reads CASSEELVNEQFF. The CDR3 nucleotides are TGTGCCAGCAGTGAAGAGCTGGTAAATGAGCAGTTCTTC.

The rearrangement links TRBV6-5 to TRBJ2-1; D may be TRBD1 (7 bases). The CDR3 totals 12 residues. Germline CDR1 reads MNHEY; CDR2 reads SVGAGI. Trimming removed 11 bases from V and 8 bases from J, with 16 bases in between. CDR3 DNA sequence: TGTGCCTGCGGGACAGATTTGTATGAGCAGTTCTTC. It codes for CACGTDLYEQFF.

This clone came up once. V usage is TRBV5-1 and J usage is TRBJ2-2; D is undetermined. Trimming removed 2 bases at V and 6 bases at J, with 2 bases between. CDR1 is SGHRS and CDR2 is YFSETQ in the germline V gene. CDR3 length equals 11 residues. Here the CDR3 reads CASSFPGELFF. CDR3 in DNA: TGCGCCAGCAGCTTTCCCGGGGAGCTGTTTTTT. Drawing the rest from reference TRBV5-1 and TRBJ2-2, the complete variable domain is KAGVTQTPRYLIKTRGQQVTLSCSPISGHRSVSWYQQTPGQGLQFLFEYFSETQRNKGNFPGRFSGRQFSNSRSEMNVSTLELGDSALYLCASSFPGELFFGEGSRLTVL.

This clone was observed a few times. The rearrangement joins TRBV7-9 to TRBJ2-3; possibly TRBD2 for D (6 bases). CDR1 SEHNR and CDR2 FQNEAQ come from the germline V gene (reference sequence). The V and J ends lost 5 bases and 0 bases respectively, with 12 bases between them. The CDR3 is 15 residues long. The chain's CDR3 is CASSRASGSTDTQYF. CDR3 nucleotides: TGTGCCAGCAGCCGGGCCAGCGGGAGCACAGATACGCAGTATTTT.

V is TRBV18 and J is TRBJ2-7, with D unresolved. The V gene's germline CDR1 is KGHSH and CDR2 LQKENI. The CDR3 is made up of 14 amino acids. Trimming left V 0 bases short and J 2 bases short, with 8 bases between. The CDR3 spells CASSPPSPAYEQYF. The CDR3 bases are TGTGCCAGCTCACCACCCAGTCCGGCCTACGAGCAGTACTTC.

The sample holds one count of this clone. This chain links TRBV7-9 with TRBJ1-5, with 8 bases lining up with TRBD1. The CDR3 consists of 14 residues. CDR1 is SEHNR and CDR2 is FQNEAQ in the germline V gene (reference sequence). J gave up 2 bases and V 10 bases, and 7 bases lay outside the gene matches. The CDR3 nucleotides are TGTGCCACGGCAGGGGGCCTGGGCAATCAGCCCCAGCATTTT. It yields the protein CATAGGLGNQPQHF.

This clone was counted a few times. The chain has TRBV29-1 and TRBJ2-7, with D uncertain. This CDR3 has 12 residues. Trimming stripped 4 bases from V and 2 bases from J, with 9 bases between. Germline V gives CDR1 SQVTM, CDR2 ANQGSEA. The CDR3, as DNA: TGCAGCGTTGTTCCAGGTGCCTACGAGCAGTACTTC. This sequence encodes CSVVPGAYEQYF.

V and J are TRBV28 and TRBJ2-7, with a tentative D call TRBD1 (6 bases). The CDR3 sequence is 14 residues long. The germline V gene has CDR1 MDHEN and CDR2 SYDVKM. V lost 4 bases and J lost 0, with 10 bases in between. CDR3 residues: CASSSGQSSYEQYF. CDR3 sequence (DNA): TGTGCCAGCAGTTCTGGACAGAGCTCCTACGAGCAGTACTTC.

The chain couples TRBV29-1 to TRBJ2-7, with TRBD1 matching over 10 bases. With V trimmed by 6 bases and J by 6 bases, 5 bases remained unmatched. Germline V gene data show CDR1 as SQVTM and CDR2 as ANQGSEA. The CDR3 is made up of 12 amino acids. As DNA, the CDR3 is TGCAGCGTGGGGGACAGGGGCCGCGAGCAGTACTTC. Translation gives CSVGDRGREQYF.

Written as DNA, the CDR3 is TGTGCCAGCCGAAGGGGCGGAAAGCTAGCGGGGGGCCGAAGCTCCTACGAGCAGTACTTC. Translating gives CASRRGGKLAGGRSSYEQYF. The V gene is TRBV28, the J gene TRBJ2-7; 11 bases are a match to TRBD2. The germline V gene has CDR1 MDHEN and CDR2 SYDVKM. The CDR3 consists of 20 residues. The V and J ends lost 8 bases and 0 bases, in that order; junction bases with no gene match: 21. The complete variable domain, with remaining parts taken from reference TRBV28 and TRBJ2-7, reads DVKVTQSSRYLVKRTGEKVFLECVQDMDHENMFWYRQDPGLGLRLIYFSYDVKMKEKGDIPEGYSVSREKKERFSLILESASTNQTSMYLCASRRGGKLAGGRSSYEQYFGPGTRLTVT.

The chain carries TRBV4-1 and TRBJ2-3; D remains unclear. Between the trimmed V and J ends, which lost 1 base and 0 bases, there was a span of 8 bases. Germline loops: CDR1 MGHRA, CDR2 YSYEKL. The CDR3 extends over 15 amino acids. The CDR3 reads CASSQGSLSTDTQYF. Here the CDR3 DNA reads TGCGCCAGCAGCCAAGGGTCCCTTAGCACAGATACGCAGTATTTT.

This clone has a single count. V is TRBV7-9 and J is TRBJ2-2; either TRBD1 or TRBD2 may fit D (5 bases each). The CDR3 is 14 residues long. Germline V gene data show CDR1 as SEHNR and CDR2 as FQNEAQ (reference sequence). The V and J ends lost 5 bases and 4 bases respectively, with 11 bases between them. Here the CDR3 reads CASSPRESTGELFF. In DNA form, the CDR3 reads TGTGCCAGCAGCCCCAGGGAGTCCACCGGGGAGCTGTTTTTT.

The chain recombines TRBV7-9 with TRBJ1-6, with 8 bases lining up with TRBD1. The CDR3 length is 15 residues. CDR1 and CDR2 (germline): SEHNR, FQNEAQ (reference sequence). J was trimmed by 10 bases and V by 3 bases; bases with no gene match: 8. The DNA for the CDR3 is TGTGCCAGCAGCTTTTCTGGACAGGGAGAGTCACCCCTCCACTTT. Encoded protein: CASSFSGQGESPLHF.

A few counts support this clone. V and J are TRBV13 and TRBJ2-1; 7 positions agree with TRBD2. The CDR3 is 16 amino acids. Germline V gives CDR1 PRHDT, CDR2 FYEKMQ (reference sequence). With V trimmed by 6 bases and J by 2 bases, 10 bases remained unmatched. CDR3 region: CASRPRERGPYNEQFF. As DNA, the CDR3 is TGTGCCAGCAGACCGAGGGAGCGGGGCCCCTACAATGAGCAGTTCTTC.

V gene TRBV19 combines with J gene TRBJ2-1; D uncertain. Germline CDR1 LNHDA, CDR2 SQIVND (reference sequence). The CDR3 has 12 amino acids. V dropped 5 bases and J dropped 3 bases, with 5 bases sitting between them. CDR3 DNA: TGTGCCAGTAGTGTCAGCTACAATGAGCAGTTCTTC. This gives the protein CASSVSYNEQFF.

The chain carries TRBV6-5 and TRBJ2-1; 7 bases agree with TRBD2. The CDR3 consists of 14 residues. V lost 8 bases to trimming and J lost 8 bases; unmatched junction nucleotides: 12. The germline CDR1 and CDR2 sequences are MNHEY and SVGAGI. CDR3 nucleotides: TGTGCCAGCCGAGGGACTAAATTCTCACATGAGCAGTTCTTC. Translating it yields CASRGTKFSHEQFF.

This rearrangement joins TRBV5-1 to TRBJ2-1; 8 positions agree with TRBD1. CDR1 and CDR2 from the germline V gene are SGHRS and YFSETQ. V lost 0 bases, J lost 7 bases, and 0 bases stayed unmatched. The CDR3 spans 13 residues. The CDR3 is CASSLGTGNEQFF. The CDR3 DNA sequence: TGCGCCAGCAGCTTGGGGACAGGGAATGAGCAGTTCTTC. Full variable domain (missing parts from reference TRBV5-1 and TRBJ2-1): KAGVTQTPRYLIKTRGQQVTLSCSPISGHRSVSWYQQTPGQGLQFLFEYFSETQRNKGNFPGRFSGRQFSNSRSEMNVSTLELGDSALYLCASSLGTGNEQFFGPGTRLTVL.

The chain combines TRBV30 with TRBJ2-5; TRBD1 agrees at 10 bases. The CDR3 spans 17 residues. Germline CDR1 reads GTSNPN; CDR2 reads SVGIG (reference sequence). Trimming removed 2 bases from V and 2 bases from J; junction bases left unmatched: 11. The CDR3 coding sequence is TGTGCCTGGAGTTTCCACCGGACAGGGGGGGCTCAAGAGACCCAGTACTTC. Its protein is CAWSFHRTGGAQETQYF.

V and J are TRBV5-1 and TRBJ2-5, with D possibly being TRBD2 (5 bases). CDR1 is SGHRS and CDR2 is YFSETQ in the germline V gene. Trimming took 0 bases from V and 4 from J, leaving 13 bases between them. This CDR3 comprises 15 residues. CDR3 protein: CASSLAGSKGETQYF. As DNA, the CDR3 is TGCGCCAGCAGCTTGGCTGGGAGTAAGGGAGAGACCCAGTACTTC.

This clone was counted between two and nine times. The rearrangement joins TRBV30 to TRBJ2-7; D remains unclear. V lost 0 bases to trimming and J lost 2 bases, with 11 bases between them. This CDR3 has 14 amino acids. Germline V gives CDR1 GTSNPN, CDR2 SVGIG (reference sequence). CDR3 in DNA: TGTGCCTGGAGTGTGGCGTCCGGGCCCTACGAGCAGTACTTC. Translation: CAWSVASGPYEQYF.

The chain employs TRBV7-2 and TRBJ1-4; no clear D. The germline V and J ends were trimmed by 3 bases and 5 bases, with 10 bases remaining between them. Germline CDR1 and CDR2: SGHTA and FQGNSA. This CDR3 comprises 14 residues. DNA of the CDR3: TGTGCCAGCAGCTTTAAGGGCTCGAATGAAAAACTGTTTTTT. It codes for CASSFKGSNEKLFF.

V gene TRBV29-1 combines with J gene TRBJ2-3, with D possibly being TRBD2 (5 bases). V was shortened by 7 bases and J by 2 bases, with 16 bases between the two germline ends. Germline CDR1 and CDR2: SQVTM and ANQGSEA. The CDR3 has 14 amino acids. Written as DNA, the CDR3 is TGCAGCGGCGGGCGGTGGCTTTCCACAGATACGCAGTATTTT. Protein product: CSGGRWLSTDTQYF.

The chain recombines TRBV28 with TRBJ2-7; 11 bases are a match to TRBD1. Germline CDR1 is MDHEN and CDR2 is SYDVKM. V dropped 6 bases and J dropped 6; count of bases not matched to a gene: 7. The CDR3 is 14 amino acids. The CDR3 spells CASRGTGGLSEQYF. CDR3 coding DNA: TGTGCCAGCAGGGGGACAGGGGGACTTAGCGAGCAGTACTTC.

This clone has only a few counts. The J gene is TRBJ2-1, the V gene TRBV29-1, with unresolved D. The germline CDR1 and CDR2 sequences are SQVTM and ANQGSEA. The CDR3 is made up of 10 amino acids. Trimming stripped 6 bases from V and 7 bases from J, with 7 bases between. The CDR3 coding sequence is TGCAGCGTAGGTGAGAATGAGCAGTTCTTC. Its translation is CSVGENEQFF.

This chain joins TRBV7-9 and TRBJ1-6; the D is unclear. The CDR3 has 15 amino acids. CDR1 and CDR2 from the germline V gene are SEHNR and FQNEAQ (reference sequence). V shed 4 bases and J shed 6 bases, with 13 bases lying between them. The CDR3 DNA follows: TGTGCCAGCAGCTCCCCAGCGGACCCTAATTCACCCCTCCACTTT. This encodes CASSSPADPNSPLHF.

The rearrangement links TRBV29-1 to TRBJ1-2; D remains unclear. The CDR3 has 13 residues. V lost 2 bases to trimming and J lost 8 bases, with 15 bases between them. Germline V gives CDR1 SQVTM, CDR2 ANQGSEA. CDR3: CSVETLRAGGYTF. Here the CDR3 DNA reads TGCAGCGTTGAAACTTTAAGGGCAGGAGGCTACACCTTC.